The T cell receptor beta chain described here comes from a study of regulatory T cells in long-lasting Graves disease (dated by TCRdb to about 2021). Context from the whole study: Newly diagnosed Graves' disease patients had taken antithyroid drugs for less than 3 months. Patients with persistent Graves' disease were compared with patients with newly diagnosed Graves' disease using TCR sequencing and RNA sequencing of peripheral blood. The study took place in China and was registered as a clinical trial. A total of around 35 samples underwent TCR sequencing: about 13 from persistent and about 20 from newly diagnosed Graves' disease patients. Results and caveats for the whole study, not just this receptor: Compared with newly diagnosed patients, persistent Graves' disease patients had lower TCR Shannon entropy and fewer highly expanded clones, which suggests clonal expansion. TRBV28, TRBJ1-2 and TRBJ2-5 were preferentially used in persistent disease, while TRBV20-1 and TRBJ2-1 were favored in newly diagnosed disease. More public clonotypes were shared among persistent patients (fewer than 3,000) than among newly diagnosed patients (over 900). The authors noted that the small sample size was a limitation that may lower accuracy. Because the primary lesion, thyroid tissue, could not be accessed, the study looked at peripheral blood alone. Sequencing and analysis were restricted to the TCR beta chain.

This clonotype has at least ten counts. Its cognate antigen has yet to be identified. One base away there is no much larger clone; base qualities are not given. The sample's time point label, in plain terms: newly diagnosed GD, antithyroid drugs for less than 3 months. For both TCR sequencing and RNA sequencing, RNA was extracted from PBMCs using TRIzol. The diagnosis of Graves' disease followed American Thyroid Association guidelines. Recruitment of patients was carried out at an endocrinology department in Xi'an, China. Each patient gave 7.5 to 10 milliliters of peripheral blood, collected in an EDTA anticoagulant tube. Ficoll Paque Plus density gradient separation was used to isolate PBMCs, and no further T cell sorting was performed. RNA quality was checked with an Agilent 2100 Bioanalyzer and agarose gel, and concentration with a NanoDrop 2000. Trimming at the junction amounts to 1 base on V and 6 bases on J, and the germline ends lie 12 bases apart. Including cysteine and phenylalanine, the CDR3 has 13 amino acids. Solely the CDR3 DNA is kept, with 39 bases framed from the first base. CDR1 DFQATT and CDR2 SNEGSKA are derived from the germline V gene (reference sequence).

Library construction relied on multiplex PCR. Sequencing was performed on an Illumina HiSeq 4000. iRepertoire HTBI primers and Arm-PCR amplification of CDR3 regions were used to construct TCR beta libraries. PCR products were gel purified before sequencing. Processing in the source paper ran as follows. Gene usage analysis of CDR3 amino acid clonotypes relied on the 60 to 65 TRBV and about 15 TRBJ segments identified across samples. Filtered high-quality paired reads were merged into contigs using COPE and FqMerger. Contigs were aligned with BLAST to IMGT TRBV, TRBD and TRBJ reference genes, and CDR3 was defined per IMGT. Any clonotype with a frequency above 0.1% was classified as a highly expanded clone. Shannon entropy served as the measure of repertoire diversity, while the Gini coefficient captured V-J evenness. A clonotype was considered public if more than one individual shared it. TCRdb took the public reads, trimmed them with fastp at Q25, ran MiXCR for clone calling and kept in-frame beta chains. Rows with a matching CDR3 protein are joined into one entry that keeps the most common DNA and genes. It is TCRdb's table, rather than the study itself, that gives the V and J calls and clone size. This sample is represented by 400,000 to 500,000 distinct CDR3 sequences; 16% of them were singletons. The ten largest clones add up to 20% to 25% of the sample.

This sample also appeared in a second study, on T cells in Graves' hyperthyroidism and ophthalmopathy. The second study, in turn, reports: Graves' hyperthyroidism was defined as stable when no progression to ophthalmopathy occurred over 18 months of follow-up. The hyperthyroidism patients were between 18 and 65 years old and newly diagnosed, with a disease duration of less than 2 months. Exclusion was applied to patients with uncontrolled infections, other autoimmune diseases, pregnancy or lactation. Diagnoses relied on clinical symptoms, serum thyroxine and TRAb, thyroid ultrasound and orbital computed tomography. The first round of RT-PCR for the TCR CDR3 was performed with the HTBI primer set and the Qiagen OneStep RT-PCR kit. Blood samples also contained most of the expanded thyroid clonotypes (frequency above 0.001), which suggests that blood repertoires may reflect thyroid immune responses. A 13 V-J signature model separated ophthalmopathy from stable hyperthyroidism, with around 90% sensitivity and approximately 81% specificity in cross-validation and 80%/75% in testing. During validation, the model predicted progression to ophthalmopathy a median of about 6.5 months ahead of onset, with around 65% sensitivity and 72.22% specificity. TCR V-J signatures able to tell the groups apart were searched for in a discovery cohort of 95 or so patients, of whom more than 40 had Graves' ophthalmopathy and more than 55 had stable Graves' hyperthyroidism. Whether ophthalmopathy could be predicted prospectively was tested in an independent validation cohort made up of about 20 hyperthyroidism patients plus 17 patients who later progressed to ophthalmopathy. The approximately 100 discovery patients were randomly split 7:3 into training and test sets. The study also compared thyroid tissue and blood T-cell repertoires from more than 5 Graves' hyperthyroidism patients. After blood sampling, hyperthyroidism patients were treated with methimazole at a starting dose of 30 mg daily, and ophthalmopathy patients were treated with high-dose intravenous methylprednisolone. A second multiplex PCR round built the libraries, followed by size selection and purification. Libraries were sequenced paired-end with 100 bp reads on an Illumina HiSeq2000. SOAPnuke was used to process the raw data, with reads discarded if the reads contained adapters or uncalled bases, had a mean Phred below 15, or lacked an exact constant-primer or identifier match. COPE v1.2.5 was used to merge the high-quality paired reads, and each unique nucleotide sequence was defined as a clonotype. MiTCR v1.1 was used to align the clonotypes against IMGT TRBV, TRBD and TRBJ reference segments. The analysis was restricted to V-J combinations with a frequency above 0.0001, which together covered approximately 99% of the repertoires. A TCS score was defined as the ratio between F50 (clonal expansion) and ExV (chaos), using BLOSUM62-based TCRdist between CDR3 peptides within each V-J. Welch's t-statistics and random forest reduced 514 V-J features to fewer than 15, which were used in a naive Bayes classifier (R e1071). No statistical method was used to set the sample size in advance, and investigators knew the group allocation. The paper reports TCR Vbeta CDR3 sequencing of over 130 peripheral blood samples: 43 ophthalmopathy, some 80 hyperthyroidism and approximately 17 progressor patients.

The V and J segments used are TRBV20-1 and TRBJ1-2; no D gene is confidently identified. This TCR derives from a woman younger than 35 with Graves disease. Donor details come from another sample of the same person, matched by shared clones. Material: peripheral blood mononuclear cells (PBMCs), obtained at new diagnosis, from a patient treated with antithyroid drugs. This receptor has the CDR3 CSARGAAPDGYTF. DNA sequence: TGCAGTGCTAGAGGAGCGGCGCCGGATGGCTACACCTTC.